This T cell receptor beta chain was captured in a study of T cell repertoires in cytomegalovirus infection (dated by TCRdb to 2018 to 2020). Study-wide context: Donor HLA type was relevant to the analysis, as public TCR beta signatures indicated carriage of CMV infection together with the matching HLA type. What the authors observed across the whole study: The ex vivo response was dominated by HLA-C-restricted CMV-specific TCR beta clonotypes, which also provided the single most frequent clonotype in two of eight donors. Carriers of CMV infection plus the relevant HLA type were discriminated by the cumulative frequency of public TCR beta family members in the study cohort and in an independent roughly 340-donor cohort.

The reads were generated on an Illumina HiSeq 1500. Starting from the raw public reads, TCRdb applied fastp trimming at Q25, assembled clones with MiXCR and retained in-frame beta chains. Each record represents a unique CDR3 protein, reported with the most common genes and DNA among its rows. The sample table holds about 600,000 distinct CDR3 sequences, of which roughly 26% were seen once. The top ten hold 6.5% to 10% of the sample. As concerns this clonotype: The antigen it binds to is not known. One base away there is no much larger clone; base qualities are not given.

Trimming leaves V shorter by 7 bases and J shorter by 4 bases, with the junction holding 5 bases beyond the gene matches. The CDR3 covers 16 residues, taking in both the cysteine and the phenylalanine. Here the CDR3 DNA is all that survives: 48 bases in frame from base 1. The germline V gene (reference sequence) sets CDR1 to LNHDA and CDR2 to SQIVND. This clonotype was sampled from a human donor in good health (CMV status not recorded). Some clones in this sample may be carry-over from other donors' samples. The sample taken for sequencing was CD8+ T cells from PBMCs. The sequence is built from TRBV19 and TRBJ2-6, with TRBD1 matching 12 junction bases. The CDR3 reads as follows: CASKGTGGSGANVLTF. The nucleotide sequence reads as follows: TGTGCCAGTAAGGGGACAGGGGGCTCGGGGGCCAACGTCCTGACTTTC.